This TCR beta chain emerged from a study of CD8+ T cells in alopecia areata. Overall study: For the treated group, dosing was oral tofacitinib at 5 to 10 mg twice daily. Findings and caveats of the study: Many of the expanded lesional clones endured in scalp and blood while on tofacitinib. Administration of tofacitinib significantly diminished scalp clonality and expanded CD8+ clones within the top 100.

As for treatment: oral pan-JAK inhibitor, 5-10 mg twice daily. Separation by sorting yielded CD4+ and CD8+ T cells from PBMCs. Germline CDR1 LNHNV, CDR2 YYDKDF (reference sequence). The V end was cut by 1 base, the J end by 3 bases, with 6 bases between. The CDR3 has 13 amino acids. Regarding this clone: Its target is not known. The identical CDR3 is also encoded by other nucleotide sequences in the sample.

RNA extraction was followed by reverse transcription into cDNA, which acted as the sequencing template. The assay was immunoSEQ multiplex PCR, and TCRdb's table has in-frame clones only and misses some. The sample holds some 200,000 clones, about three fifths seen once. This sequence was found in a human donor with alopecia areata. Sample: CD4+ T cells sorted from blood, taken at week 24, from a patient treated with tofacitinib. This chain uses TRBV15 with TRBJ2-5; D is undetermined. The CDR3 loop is CATSRVTEETQYF. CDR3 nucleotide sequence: TGTGCCACCAGCAGAGTGACCGAAGAGACCCAGTACTTC.